This is a list of T cell receptor beta chains from one sample in a study of T cell responses to AZD1222 COVID-19 vaccine. Sequenced by immunoSEQ multiplex PCR; TCRdb stores in-frame clones only, minus some. The sample consists of approximately 79,000 clones, 80% to 90% of them appearing once. Sequences were derived from peripheral blood, sampled on day 0 of AZD1222 vaccination. The receptor source for this set is an adult in good health. The CDR3 runs from the conserved cysteine through the conserved F or W. D genes are given only for firm matches. Size is stated for part of the rows, as once, few or many counts, or as a class when the clone is expanded.

size	D	V	length	J	DNA	CDR3
-	TRBD2	TRBV7-2	16	TRBJ2-3	TGTGCCAGCAGCTTTCCCGGGACTAGCGGGACAGATACGCAGTATTTT	CASSFPGTSGTDTQYF
-	-	TRBV13	16	TRBJ2-3	TGTGCCAGCAGGACACAGCGGGCCCAAGGCACAGATACGCAGTATTTT	CASRTQRAQGTDTQYF
once	-	TRBV6-1	16	TRBJ2-5	TGTGCCAGCAGTGAAGCGACGGCGGGACGTGGGGAGACCCAGTACTTC	CASSEATAGRGETQYF
-	-	TRBV18	13	TRBJ1-1	TGTGCCAGCCTCAGGGAGAGGAACACTGAAGCTTTCTTT	CASLRERNTEAFF
-	-	TRBV11-2	18	TRBJ2-3	TGTGCCAGCAGCTTAGTTGCTGGGCGGGTAGGGGGCACAGATACGCAGTATTTT	CASSLVAGRVGGTDTQYF
-	-	TRBV6-2/TRBV6-3	17	TRBJ1-3	TGTGCCAGCAGTTACTCGATACAGGAGCTGAAAGGAAACACCATATATTTT	CASSYSIQELKGNTIYF
-	-	TRBV18	15	TRBJ1-5	TGTGCCAGCTCATCCGGGCCCAGTAATAGTCAGCCCCAGCATTTT	CASSSGPSNSQPQHF
-	-	TRBV5-1	16	TRBJ1-4	TGCGCCAGCAGCTTGCCCGACAGCTTCTCTAATGAAAAACTGTTTTTT	CASSLPDSFSNEKLFF
few	TRBD1	TRBV19	17	TRBJ1-1	TGTGCCAGTAGGCCGGGACAGGCAATACTCATGAACACTGAAGCTTTCTTT	CASRPGQAILMNTEAFF
-	-	TRBV29-1	12	TRBJ1-5	TGCAGCGTTCGGCAGGGATCTCAGCCCCAGCATTTT	CSVRQGSQPQHF
-	-	TRBV28	16	TRBJ2-7	TGTGCCAGCAGACCCCTAGGCTCCCCGGGATCCTACGAGCAGTACTTC	CASRPLGSPGSYEQYF
once	-	TRBV27	13	TRBJ1-6	TGTGCCAGCAGCACCATGTCAAATTCACCCCTCCACTTT	CASSTMSNSPLHF
-	-	TRBV19	15	TRBJ2-2	TGTGCCAGTAGTATAAGGAGCCCCAACACCGGGGAGCTGTTTTTT	CASSIRSPNTGELFF
-	-	TRBV2	13	TRBJ1-5	TGTGCCAGCGGACTGCGGGGGGAGCAGCCCCAGCATTTT	CASGLRGEQPQHF
-	-	TRBV7-3	13	TRBJ2-3	TGTGCCAGCAGCTTGCAGGGGTCAGATACGCAGTATTTT	CASSLQGSDTQYF